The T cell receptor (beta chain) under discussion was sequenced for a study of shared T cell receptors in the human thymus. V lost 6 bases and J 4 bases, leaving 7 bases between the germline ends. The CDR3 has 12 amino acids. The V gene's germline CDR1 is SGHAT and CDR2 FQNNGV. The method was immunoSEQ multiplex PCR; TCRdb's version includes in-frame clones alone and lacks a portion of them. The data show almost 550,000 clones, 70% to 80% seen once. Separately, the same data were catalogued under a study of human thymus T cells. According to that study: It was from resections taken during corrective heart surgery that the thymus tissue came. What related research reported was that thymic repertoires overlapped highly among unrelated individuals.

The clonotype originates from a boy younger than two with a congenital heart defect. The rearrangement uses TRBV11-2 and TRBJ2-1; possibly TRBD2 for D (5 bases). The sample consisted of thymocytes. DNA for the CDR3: TGTGCCAGCAGGAGGGATTACAATGAGCAGTTCTTC. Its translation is CASRRDYNEQFF.